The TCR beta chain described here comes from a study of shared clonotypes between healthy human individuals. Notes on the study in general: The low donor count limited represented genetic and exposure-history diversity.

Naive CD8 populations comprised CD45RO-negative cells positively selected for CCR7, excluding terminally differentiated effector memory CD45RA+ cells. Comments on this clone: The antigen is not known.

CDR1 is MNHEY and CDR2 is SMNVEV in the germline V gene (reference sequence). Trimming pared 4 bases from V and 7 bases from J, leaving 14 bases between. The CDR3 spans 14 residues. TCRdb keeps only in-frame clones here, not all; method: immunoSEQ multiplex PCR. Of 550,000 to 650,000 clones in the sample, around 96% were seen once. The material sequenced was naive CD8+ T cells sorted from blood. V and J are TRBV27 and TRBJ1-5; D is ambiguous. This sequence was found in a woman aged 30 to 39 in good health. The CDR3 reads CASSSLPGVQPQHF. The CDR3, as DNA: TGTGCCAGCAGTTCCCTGCCCGGGGTACAGCCCCAGCATTTT.